Listed here are 27 T cell receptor beta chains from one sample, sequenced in a study of blood T cell repertoires in COVID-19. The table came from immunoSEQ multiplex PCR; TCRdb's copy has only in-frame clones and leaves some out. This sample has approximately 100,000 clones, with about 88% found just once. The sample consisted of peripheral blood. The receptors originated from an elderly woman with active COVID-19.

The chain links TRBV6-5 to TRBJ2-1, with unresolved D. Trimming took 2 bases from V and 9 from J, leaving 5 bases between them. Germline V lookup: CDR1 MNHEY, CDR2 SVGAGI. CDR3 length: 11 amino acids. CDR3 DNA: TGTGCCAGCAGTTACATCGGTGAGCAGTTCTTC. Translated: CASSYIGEQFF.

The chain uses TRBV5-4 and TRBJ1-2; D may be TRBD1 (6 bases). The V gene lost 6 bases and the J gene lost 2 bases, with 11 bases spanning the gap. The CDR3 contains 13 residues. CDR1 SGHNT and CDR2 YYREEE come from the germline V gene (reference sequence). The CDR3 DNA follows: TGTGCCAGCACCACCCAGGGGAACTATGGCTACACCTTC. It translates to CASTTQGNYGYTF.

The table lists this clone with a few counts. The chain carries TRBV2 and TRBJ1-2, with 7 bases that match TRBD1. J lost 5 bases, V lost 4 bases, and 10 bases had no gene match. The CDR3 extends over 15 amino acids. Germline CDR1 and CDR2: SNHLY and FYNNEI. The CDR3 reads CASSATGTVNYGYTF. CDR3 nucleotides: TGTGCCAGCAGTGCAACCGGGACAGTTAATTATGGCTACACCTTC.

The V and J genes are TRBV7-9 and TRBJ1-1, with 7 bases lining up with TRBD1. The CDR3 spans 14 residues. Germline V CDR1 and CDR2: SEHNR, FQNEAQ (reference sequence). V trimming: 8 bases; J trimming: 6 bases; junction bases outside the gene matches: 12. The DNA for the CDR3 is TGTGCCAGCGGGCCGGGACAGTTGATTCCTGAAGCTTTCTTT. This sequence encodes CASGPGQLIPEAFF.

The chain joins TRBV6-6 to TRBJ1-6; D gene ambiguous. The CDR3 has 14 amino acids. The germline CDR1 and CDR2 sequences are MNHNY and SVGAGI (reference sequence). Trimming stripped 5 bases from V and 7 bases from J, with 12 bases between. The CDR3 protein is CASSRPGGNSPLHF. The CDR3 DNA follows: TGTGCCAGCAGTAGACCGGGTGGGAATTCACCCCTCCACTTT.

This clone was seen a few times. The CDR3 DNA follows: TGTGCCAGCAGCCAAGCTAGCGGGAGGAACTACGAGCAGTACTTC. The encoded protein is CASSQASGRNYEQYF. The V and J genes are TRBV4-2 and TRBJ2-7, with 11 bases aligning to TRBD2. CDR1 is LGHNA, CDR2 YNFKEQ, per germline. The V segment lost 1 base and the J segment 3 bases; nucleotides outside the gene matches: 2. CDR3 size: 15 residues.

The chain is built from TRBV7-8 and TRBJ2-1; 7 nucleotides align to TRBD2. V lost 1 base to trimming and J lost 13 bases; unmatched junction nucleotides: 10. This CDR3 contains 14 residues. Germline lookup yields CDR1 SGHVS and CDR2 FQNEAQ. CDR3 nucleotides: TGTGCCAGCAGCTTAGTGAACCCAAGACTAGCTCAGTTCTTC. Translation: CASSLVNPRLAQFF.

The chain links TRBV29-1 to TRBJ1-1; 8 bases fit TRBD1. Germline values: CDR1 SQVTM, CDR2 ANQGSEA. J was trimmed by 1 base and V by 8 bases; bases with no gene match: 12. This CDR3 spans 15 amino acids. CDR3: CSTSTGQGWNTEAFF. The CDR3 DNA is TGCAGCACCTCGACTGGACAGGGATGGAACACTGAAGCTTTCTTT. Looking up the rest from reference TRBV29-1 and TRBJ1-1 gives the full variable domain: SAVISQKPSRDICQRGTSLTIQCQVDSQVTMMFWYRQQPGQSLTLIATANQGSEATYESGFVIDKFPISRPNLTFSTLTVSNMSPEDSSIYLCSTSTGQGWNTEAFFGQGTRLTVV.

The rearrangement joins TRBV5-5 to TRBJ1-3; 10 positions match TRBD1. V shed 4 bases, J shed 0 bases, and the junction held 4 bases outside the gene matches. This CDR3 has 16 residues. Germline V gene data show CDR1 as SGHKS and CDR2 as YYEKEE (reference sequence). The CDR3 region is CASSGDRGFSGNTIYF. The CDR3 DNA reads TGTGCCAGCAGCGGGGACAGGGGATTCTCTGGAAACACCATATATTTT. The entire variable domain, with the rest obtained from reference TRBV5-5 and TRBJ1-3, is as follows: DAGVTQSPTHLIKTRGQQVTLRCSPISGHKSVSWYQQVLGQGPQFIFQYYEKEERGRGNFPDRFSARQFPNYSSELNVNALLLGDSALYLCASSGDRGFSGNTIYFGEGSWLTVV.

The chain carries TRBV28 and TRBJ2-5, with TRBD1 matching 8 bases. The V gene's germline CDR1 is MDHEN and CDR2 SYDVKM. This CDR3 contains 15 residues. V lost 2 bases and J lost 4; bases outside the gene matches: 6. The CDR3 sequence: CASSLRSGGRETQYF. The DNA of the CDR3 is TGTGCCAGCAGTTTAAGGTCAGGGGGCAGAGAGACCCAGTACTTC.

The CDR3: CASSLTRDTQYF. The CDR3 DNA follows: TGTGCCAGCAGTTTGACTCGCGATACGCAGTATTTT. This chain connects TRBV12-3 or TRBV12-4 to TRBJ2-3; D call uncertain. V was trimmed by 3 bases and J by 6 bases, leaving 7 bases between them. The CDR3 sequence is 12 residues long.

The chain couples TRBV20-1 to TRBJ1-5; D is uncertain. The V end was cut by 3 bases, the J end by 9 bases, with 18 bases between. The CDR3 is 14 residues long. The germline V gene has CDR1 DFQATT and CDR2 SNEGSKA (reference sequence). CDR3 in DNA: TGCAGTGCTAGTTATGGGCCCGAGCGGGGGCCCCAGCATTTT. Encoded protein: CSASYGPERGPQHF.

This rearrangement joins TRBV11-3 to TRBJ2-1, with a weak D call TRBD2 (5 bases). V was cut by 5 bases and J by 4 bases, with 15 bases left in between. Per the germline V gene, CDR1 is SGHNT and CDR2 is YENEEA. The CDR3 is made up of 15 amino acids. CDR3 in DNA: TGTGCCAGCAGCCAGGACTCGTCAGGTTACAATGAGCAGTTCTTC. Protein: CASSQDSSGYNEQFF.

V usage is TRBV28 and J usage is TRBJ1-1, with D tentatively TRBD1 (6 bases). Germline lookup yields CDR1 MDHEN and CDR2 SYDVKM. Between the trimmed V and J ends, which lost 5 bases and 2 bases, there was a span of 12 bases. CDR3 length: 14 residues. The CDR3 sequence is CASSPYRENTEAFF. CDR3 coding DNA: TGTGCCAGCAGTCCGTACAGGGAAAACACTGAAGCTTTCTTT.

The chain employs TRBV5-1 and TRBJ2-6; TRBD1 matches 8 bases. The V gene's germline CDR1 is SGHRS and CDR2 YFSETQ. This CDR3 contains 17 residues. Unmatched junction bases numbered 6, after V lost 2 bases and J lost 2 bases. CDR3: CASSLQKQGAGANVLTF. The CDR3 nucleotides are TGCGCCAGCAGCTTACAGAAACAGGGGGCTGGGGCCAACGTCCTGACTTTC.

This clone was seen once. The chain has TRBV5-1 and TRBJ1-1; TRBD1 is a possible D gene (6 bases). Trimming took 5 bases from V and 1 from J, leaving 12 bases between them. The germline CDR1 and CDR2 sequences are SGHRS and YFSETQ. This CDR3 comprises 14 residues. CDR3 loop: CASRTGSENTEAFF. The CDR3 DNA reads as TGCGCCAGCAGGACAGGCTCAGAGAACACTGAAGCTTTCTTT.

The chain has TRBV7-2 and TRBJ2-7, with TRBD2 matching over 9 bases. J lost 2 bases, V lost 5 bases, and 4 bases had no gene match. CDR1 is SGHTA and CDR2 is FQGNSA in the germline V gene. This CDR3 has 14 residues. The CDR3 here is CASSLVAGAYEQYF. The CDR3 DNA is TGTGCCAGCAGCCTAGTAGCGGGAGCCTACGAGCAGTACTTC. Complete variable domain (other parts from reference TRBV7-2 and TRBJ2-7): GAGVSQSPSNKVTEKGKDVELRCDPISGHTALYWYRQSLGQGLEFLIYFQGNSAPDKSGLPSDRFSAERTGGSVSTLTIQRTQQEDSAVYLCASSLVAGAYEQYFGPGTRLTVT.

The rearrangement links TRBV7-9 to TRBJ2-7; TRBD1 aligns across 7 bases. Germline V CDR1 and CDR2: SEHNR, FQNEAQ (reference sequence). The J segment lost 5 bases and the V segment lost 2 bases, leaving 15 bases of the junction unmatched. The CDR3 is 17 amino acids. The CDR3 DNA reads as TGTGCCAGCAGCTTAAGCAGGTATAGGGACAGAGAGGACGAGCAGTACTTC. Translation: CASSLSRYRDREDEQYF.

CDR3 sequence reads: CASSVSDAGGTQYF. CDR3 in DNA: TGTGCCAGCAGCGTTTCCGACGCGGGAGGTACGCAGTATTTT. The chain uses TRBV9 and TRBJ2-3; 8 bases are shared with TRBD2. J gave up 8 bases and V 2 bases, and 7 bases lay outside the gene matches. The CDR3 contains 14 residues. The germline V gene has CDR1 SGDLS and CDR2 YYNGEE.

This chain joins TRBV18 and TRBJ2-5, with D unresolved. The germline V and J ends were trimmed by 4 bases and 2 bases, with 8 bases remaining between them. Per the germline V gene, CDR1 is KGHSH and CDR2 is LQKENI. The length of the CDR3 is 13 residues. The CDR3 DNA is TGTGCCAGCTCACTAGCACGACAAGAGACCCAGTACTTC. Translation gives CASSLARQETQYF. Full variable domain (rest looked up from reference TRBV18 and TRBJ2-5): NAGVMQNPRHLVRRRGQEARLRCSPMKGHSHVYWYRQLPEEGLKFMVYLQKENIIDESGMPKERFSAEFPKEGPSILRIQQVVRGDSAAYFCASSLARQETQYFGPGTRLLVL.

This sequence joins TRBV7-3 and TRBJ2-7, with 9 bases fitting TRBD1. There are 14 residues in the CDR3. Germline V gene sequence: CDR1 SGHTA, CDR2 FQGTGA. V trimming: 5 bases; J trimming: 2 bases; junction bases outside the gene matches: 4. The CDR3 DNA reads TGTGCCAGCAGCCCGGGACAGGGAGCCTACGAGCAGTACTTC. Translated: CASSPGQGAYEQYF.

The rearrangement uses TRBV7-9 and TRBJ2-1; perhaps TRBD1 as D (5 bases). This CDR3 has 15 residues. With 6 bases removed from V and 3 bases from J, the gap between germline ends came to 15 bases. Germline CDR1 and CDR2: SEHNR and FQNEAQ (reference sequence). This CDR3 reads CASSTLDSLYNEQFF. As DNA, the CDR3 is TGTGCCAGCAGTACCTTAGACAGTCTCTACAATGAGCAGTTCTTC. The whole variable domain, filled in from reference TRBV7-9 and TRBJ2-1, reads DTGVSQNPRHKITKRGQNVTFRCDPISEHNRLYWYRQTLGQGPEFLTYFQNEAQLEKSRLLSDRFSAERPKGSFSTLEIQRTEQGDSAMYLCASSTLDSLYNEQFFGPGTRLTVL.

The table lists this clone with a count of one. The J gene is TRBJ2-7, the V gene TRBV3-1 (or the pseudogene TRBV3-2); TRBD2 matches at 9 bases. Germline V gives CDR1 LGHDT, CDR2 YNNKEL (reference sequence). CDR3 length equals 15 residues. The junction had 9 bases not matched to a gene; V was cut back by 6 bases and J by 3 bases. The CDR3 is CASRDSGLADYEQYF. CDR3 in DNA: TGTGCCAGCAGGGACTCGGGACTAGCTGACTACGAGCAGTACTTC.

Regarding this clone: One end of the junction is discordant with germline, which a read error may explain. The chain recombines TRBV7-8 with TRBJ2-5, with a tentative D call TRBD2 (5 bases). This CDR3 is built from 15 residues. Germline V gene lookup returns CDR1 SGHVS and CDR2 FQNEAQ. The CDR3 protein is CASSPRGGTQGTQYF. Written as DNA, the CDR3 is TGTGCCAGCAGCCCCCGGGGTGGAACACAAGGGACCCAGTACTTC.

This clone was picked up one time. The chain has TRBV7-9 and TRBJ2-1, with 8 bases aligning to TRBD2. CDR3 size: 16 residues. Trimming cost V 4 bases and J 3 bases; bases outside gene matches: 8. The V gene's germline CDR1 is SEHNR and CDR2 FQNEAQ (reference sequence). Here the CDR3 reads CASSSLSGSVYNEQFF. The CDR3 nucleotides are TGTGCCAGCAGCTCTCTAAGCGGGAGCGTCTACAATGAGCAGTTCTTC.

This rearrangement joins TRBV19 to TRBJ1-5, with TRBD1 as a possible D gene (6 bases). This CDR3 region has 15 residues. V lost 5 bases, J lost 3 bases, and 14 bases lay in between. Germline CDR1 LNHDA, CDR2 SQIVND (reference sequence). The CDR3 coding sequence is TGTGCCAGTAGTGGGGGCTCAGGGGTCAATCAGCCCCAGCATTTT. This translates into CASSGGSGVNQPQHF.

Note on this clone: The junction departs from germline at one end; a sequencing error may be responsible. The chain joins TRBV11-3 to TRBJ2-1; 11 bases are a match to TRBD1. The CDR3 consists of 16 residues. The V gene's germline CDR1 is SGHNT and CDR2 YENEEA. The CDR3 bases are TGTGCCAACAGCGGGCGGACAGGGGGCCTCTACAATGAGCAGTTCTTC. It yields the protein CANSGRTGGLYNEQFF.